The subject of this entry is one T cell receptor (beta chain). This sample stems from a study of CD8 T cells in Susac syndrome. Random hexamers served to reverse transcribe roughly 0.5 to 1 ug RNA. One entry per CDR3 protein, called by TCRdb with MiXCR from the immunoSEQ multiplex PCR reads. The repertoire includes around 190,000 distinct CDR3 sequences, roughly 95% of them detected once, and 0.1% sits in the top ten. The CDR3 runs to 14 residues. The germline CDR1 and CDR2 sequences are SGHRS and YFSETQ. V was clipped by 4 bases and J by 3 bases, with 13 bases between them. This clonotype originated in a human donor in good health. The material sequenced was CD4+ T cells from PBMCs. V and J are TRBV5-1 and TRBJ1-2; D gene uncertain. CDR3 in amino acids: CASSEGQADYGYTF. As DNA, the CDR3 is TGCGCCAGCAGCGAGGGCCAAGCAGACTATGGCTACACCTTC.